What follows are 3 T cell receptor beta chains derived from one specimen sequenced in a study of T cell responses to AZD1222 COVID-19 vaccine. The method was immunoSEQ multiplex PCR; TCRdb's version includes in-frame clones alone and lacks a portion of them. The sample includes 130,000 or so clones, 80% to 95% of them seen just once. The material sequenced was peripheral blood, taken 28 days after the second AZD1222 dose. Every receptor here comes from an adult who received the AZD1222 COVID-19 vaccine.

The genes are TRBV5-4 and TRBJ1-2, with 11 bases identical to TRBD1. The germline V gene encodes CDR1 SGHNT and CDR2 YYREEE (reference sequence). V trimming: 2 bases; J trimming: 8 bases; junction bases outside the gene matches: 11. The CDR3 length is 16 residues. The CDR3 region has the DNA TGTGCCAGCAGCTTCCGAGGGACAGGGGGTCCGGGGGGCTACACCTTC. Its translation: CASSFRGTGGPGGYTF.

The chain combines TRBV7-3 with TRBJ2-1; possibly TRBD1 for D (6 bases). This CDR3 contains 14 residues. CDR1 SGHTA and CDR2 FQGTGA come from the germline V gene. With 5 bases removed from V and 5 bases from J, the gap between germline ends came to 13 bases. The CDR3 reads CASSQGTKDNEQFF. The CDR3 region has the DNA TGTGCCAGCAGCCAGGGGACCAAAGACAATGAGCAGTTCTTC.

The chain is built from TRBV7-9 and TRBJ1-5; maybe TRBD1 (5 bases). The CDR3 is 14 residues long. Trimming pared 1 base from V and 6 bases from J, leaving 10 bases between. Germline CDR1 SEHNR, CDR2 FQNEAQ (reference sequence). The CDR3 region is CASSLGVGGQPQHF. For the CDR3, the DNA is TGTGCCAGCAGCTTAGGGGTTGGGGGTCAGCCCCAGCATTTT.